This entry features one TCR beta chain sequence. The data were produced by immunoSEQ multiplex PCR, yet TCRdb's version contains in-frame clones alone and is incomplete. The sample yields about 64,000 clones, 75% to 90% seen once. Trimming cost V 6 bases and J 5 bases, with 9 bases left between them. This CDR3 is built from 13 residues. CDR1 and CDR2 (germline): SGHRS, YFSETQ. The data originate from a study of technical replicates of blood from a handful of donors. Sequenced material: PBMCs. The TCR originated in a human donor in good health. Some clones in this sample may be carry-over from other donors' samples. V gene TRBV5-1 combines with J gene TRBJ1-6; a possible D gene is TRBD1 (6 bases). The CDR3 DNA reads TGCGCCAGCAATTCAGGGGATAATTCACCCCTCCACTTT. This encodes CASNSGDNSPLHF.